This TCR beta chain was sequenced during a study of blood T cell repertoires in COVID-19. On the study more broadly: Samples representing acute and convalescent COVID-19 were sourced from the United States, Italy and Spain. PBMCs, B-cell-depleted T cells, or T cells were the source of the cDNA or gDNA that made up the material.

Assay: immunoSEQ multiplex PCR; the TCRdb copy retains only in-frame clones and omits some. This table has about 230,000 clones, over 80% appearing once. Sequencing used peripheral blood. This clonotype was sampled from a man aged 35 to 55 with acute or convalescent COVID-19.

The CDR3: CASSPRNRATEAFF. CDR3 in DNA: TGTGCCAGCTCACCACGTAACAGGGCGACTGAAGCTTTCTTT. J is TRBJ1-1 and V is TRBV18, with D possibly TRBD1 on 6 matching bases. There are 14 residues in the CDR3. Germline CDR1 and CDR2: KGHSH and LQKENI. V was trimmed by 1 base and J by 5 bases, leaving 11 bases between them.